What follows describes a single T cell receptor (beta chain). This record comes from a study of blood T cell repertoires in COVID-19. Study details: Acute and convalescent COVID-19 specimens originated in the United States, Italy and Spain. T cells, B-cell-depleted T cells, or PBMCs supplied cDNA or gDNA.

In assigning cohorts, the study relied on participant-reported clinical history. The study recruited exposed participants who had met a COVID-19 case within 2 weeks before entry. Repertoires were generated with immunoSEQ multiplex PCR, while TCRdb's copy carries only in-frame clones and drops some. This repertoire shows 130,000 to 150,000 clones, around 87% found once; its top ten account for roughly 4%. Germline CDR1 reads MNHEY; CDR2 reads SVGEGT. The J segment lost 7 bases and the V segment lost 5 bases, leaving 16 bases of the junction unmatched. CDR3 length: 18 amino acids. The genes are TRBV6-2 or TRBV6-3 and TRBJ2-1, with TRBD2 matching over 11 bases. The sample taken for sequencing was PBMCs or T cells enriched from blood (not recorded which). This clonotype was sampled from a woman between 40 and 50 years old who had been exposed to COVID-19. The CDR3 region has the DNA TGTGCCAGCAGTCTGGACGTGACTAGCGGGGTCCGGAGAAATGAGCAGTTCTTC. Translated, it gives CASSLDVTSGVRRNEQFF.